These 27 T cell receptor beta chains share one sample of origin, sequenced in a study of blood T cell repertoires in COVID-19. Using immunoSEQ multiplex PCR, the repertoire was profiled, and TCRdb retains in-frame clones only, with some absent. This table holds roughly 150,000 clones, 80% to 90% found once. Sequenced sample: peripheral blood. The receptors here all came from a woman aged 70-85 years with acute or convalescent COVID-19.

The V call is TRBV14, the J call TRBJ2-5; unclear D gene. Trimming took off 0 bases at V and 5 bases at J, with 10 bases between the two ends. Germline CDR1 and CDR2: SGHDN and FVKESK. The CDR3 is made up of 14 amino acids. CDR3 bases: TGTGCCAGCAGCCAAGAAAAGTTCCGGGAGACCCAGTACTTC. Translation: CASSQEKFRETQYF.

CDR3 sequence (DNA): TGTGCCAGCTCACCGCTCCGGGACACACTCAATCAGCCCCAGCATTTT. This gives the protein CASSPLRDTLNQPQHF. This rearrangement joins TRBV18 to TRBJ1-5, with a tentative D call TRBD1 (6 bases). This CDR3 contains 16 residues. In germline, CDR1 is KGHSH, CDR2 LQKENI. V lost 3 bases and J lost 3, with 15 bases in between.

The chain joins TRBV4-3 to TRBJ2-7, with 7 bases that match TRBD2. From germline, CDR1 is LGHNA and CDR2 YSLEER. The CDR3 runs to 15 residues. V trimming: 1 base; J trimming: 3 bases; junction bases outside the gene matches: 6. The CDR3 region is CASSQGVGGFYEQYF. The DNA of the CDR3 is TGCGCCAGCAGCCAAGGTGTGGGGGGGTTCTACGAGCAGTACTTC.

The CDR3 bases are TGTGCCAGCAGCTTAGGGTCTGGGGGGATCGAAAACATTCAGTACTTC. Its translation is CASSLGSGGIENIQYF. This sequence joins TRBV7-2 and TRBJ2-4, with D perhaps TRBD2 (6 bases). Trimming left V 1 base short and J 5 bases short, with 15 bases between. Germline loops: CDR1 SGHTA, CDR2 FQGNSA. This CDR3 spans 16 amino acids.

CDR3 loop: CASRGQGGNEKLFF. The CDR3 coding sequence is TGTGCCAGCAGGGGACAGGGAGGGAATGAAAAACTGTTTTTT. The chain couples TRBV25-1 to TRBJ1-4, with TRBD1 matching 9 bases. Germline V lookup: CDR1 MGHDK, CDR2 SYGVNS. The V and J ends lost 6 bases and 5 bases, in that order; junction bases with no gene match: 4. This CDR3 contains 14 residues.

The CDR3 spells CASSPNPLTGARGYTF. The CDR3 bases are TGTGCCAGTAGTCCCAACCCCCTTACAGGAGCAAGGGGCTACACCTTC. The chain is built from TRBV19 and TRBJ1-2; D possibly corresponds to TRBD1 (5 bases). The germline CDR1 and CDR2 sequences are LNHDA and SQIVND (reference sequence). The CDR3 consists of 16 residues. V was cut by 5 bases and J by 8 bases, with 24 bases left in between.

This clone appeared a single time. The gene calls are TRBV6-5 and TRBJ1-2; 8 bases map to TRBD1. The ends lost 6 bases at V and 4 bases at J; junction bases unmatched: 7. The CDR3 runs to 14 residues. CDR1 is MNHEY, CDR2 SVGAGI, per germline. The CDR3 nucleotides are TGTGCCAGCAGCCTAGGACAGGGATCCTATGGCTACACCTTC. Its translation is CASSLGQGSYGYTF.

The chain couples TRBV6-6 to TRBJ1-6; 10 nucleotides line up with TRBD1. The trim removed 5 bases at V and 6 bases at J, leaving 4 bases unmatched. Germline CDR1 and CDR2: MNHNY and SVGAGI (reference sequence). CDR3 size: 15 residues. CDR3 bases: TGTGCCAGCAGTCCAAGACAGGGGGCTAATTCACCCCTCCACTTT. It encodes CASSPRQGANSPLHF.

The chain recombines TRBV5-6 with TRBJ1-2, with unresolved D. The CDR3 contains 13 residues. Trimming removed 4 bases from V and 4 bases from J, with 11 bases in between. In germline, CDR1 is SGHDT, CDR2 YYEEEE. Here the CDR3 DNA reads TGTGCCAGCAGCCCCTGGGCCTCCTATGGCTACACCTTC. This gives the protein CASSPWASYGYTF.

This clone came up a few times. This rearrangement joins TRBV10-3 to TRBJ1-2; TRBD1 might be the D (6 bases). The CDR3 covers 13 residues. Germline-derived CDR1 and CDR2 are ENHRY and SYGVKD. V dropped 5 bases and J dropped 5 bases, with 12 bases sitting between them. CDR3 protein: CAISLGQTYGYTF. Written as DNA, the CDR3 is TGTGCCATCAGTTTAGGACAGACTTATGGCTACACCTTC.

The chain couples TRBV3-1 (or the pseudogene TRBV3-2) to TRBJ1-4; D unresolved. The ends were cut back, 0 bases at V and 7 bases at J, with 15 bases in the middle. This CDR3 region has 16 residues. Germline V lookup: CDR1 LGHDT, CDR2 YNNKEL (reference sequence). Here the CDR3 reads CASSQDTVSMGEKLFF. The CDR3 nucleotides read TGTGCCAGCAGCCAAGATACAGTCTCCATGGGTGAAAAACTGTTTTTT.

This chain links TRBV5-1 with TRBJ2-1; possible D gene TRBD1, 6 bases. CDR3 length equals 14 residues. Germline V CDR1 and CDR2: SGHRS, YFSETQ. With 0 bases removed from V and 4 bases from J, the gap between germline ends came to 8 bases. This CDR3 is CASSLVGAYNEQFF. Here the CDR3 DNA reads TGCGCCAGCAGCTTGGTGGGGGCTTACAATGAGCAGTTCTTC.

The chain employs TRBV11-2 and TRBJ1-6; a possible D gene is TRBD1 (6 bases). The CDR3 loop spans 14 amino acids. V was clipped by 4 bases and J by 7 bases, with 11 bases between them. Germline V lookup: CDR1 SGHAT, CDR2 FQNNGV. Here the CDR3 DNA reads TGTGCCAGCAGCTCGGGACAAACGAATTCACCCCTCCACTTT. Translation: CASSSGQTNSPLHF.

The chain recombines TRBV19 with TRBJ1-1; D remains unclear. CDR3 size: 14 residues. V was shortened by 4 bases and J by 3 bases, with 12 bases between the two germline ends. Germline V gene lookup returns CDR1 LNHDA and CDR2 SQIVND (reference sequence). The CDR3 DNA sequence: TGTGCCAGTAGTAAAGCAGGCGCGCACACTGAAGCTTTCTTT. Encoded protein: CASSKAGAHTEAFF.

This rearrangement joins TRBV2 to TRBJ1-4; TRBD1 aligns across 9 bases. In germline, CDR1 is SNHLY, CDR2 FYNNEI. The CDR3 totals 13 residues. V lost 8 bases, J lost 11 bases, and 9 bases stayed unmatched. The DNA for the CDR3 is TGTGCCAGCGGCGGACAGGGGTTCGGGAAACTGTTTTTT. This sequence encodes CASGGQGFGKLFF. Full variable domain (outside the CDR3, taken from reference TRBV2 and TRBJ1-4): EPEVTQTPSHQVTQMGQEVILRCVPISNHLYFYWYRQILGQKVEFLVSFYNNEISEKSEIFDDQFSVERPDGSNFTLKIRSTKLEDSAMYFCASGGQGFGKLFFGSGTQLSVL.

The chain uses TRBV11-2 and TRBJ1-4, with a weak D call TRBD1 (6 bases). Trimming pared 4 bases from V and 5 bases from J, leaving 17 bases between. The CDR3 runs 16 residues. Germline V gene lookup returns CDR1 SGHAT and CDR2 FQNNGV. CDR3 sequence: CASSSWREGENEKLFF. The CDR3 nucleotides read TGTGCCAGCAGCTCCTGGCGAGAGGGGGAGAATGAAAAACTGTTTTTT. The whole variable domain, filled in from reference TRBV11-2 and TRBJ1-4, reads EAGVAQSPRYKIIEKRQSVAFWCNPISGHATLYWYQQILGQGPKLLIQFQNNGVVDDSQLPKDRFSAERLKGVDSTLKIQPAKLEDSAVYLCASSSWREGENEKLFFGSGTQLSVL.

V is TRBV19 and J is TRBJ1-4, with 7 bases lining up with TRBD1. With 7 bases clipped from V and 5 bases from J, the junction kept 4 bases outside the gene matches. This CDR3 has 13 residues. The germline V gene has CDR1 LNHDA and CDR2 SQIVND (reference sequence). The CDR3: CASKTGSNEKLFF. CDR3 nucleotides: TGTGCCAGTAAGACAGGGTCCAATGAAAAACTGTTTTTT.

The chain is built from TRBV7-2 and TRBJ2-5, with 14 bases lining up with TRBD2. The CDR3 extends over 17 amino acids. Trimming took 4 bases from V and 2 from J; bases not matched to a gene: 6. Germline V gene data show CDR1 as SGHTA and CDR2 as FQGNSA. The CDR3 region is CASSSGLAGGGQETQYF. In DNA, the CDR3 is TGTGCCAGCAGCTCAGGACTAGCGGGGGGTGGTCAAGAGACCCAGTACTTC.

The V and J genes are TRBV21-1 and TRBJ2-1; the tabulated D call, TRBD2, remains unverified against the DNA. TRBV21-1 is a documented pseudogene. The CDR3 is 16 amino acids. The CDR3 region has the DNA TGTGCCGCGAGCCTGGGGGGTAGCGGGGTCTACAATGAGCAGTTCTTC. Translation: CAASLGGSGVYNEQFF.

The rearrangement links TRBV5-1 to TRBJ1-4; D remains ambiguous. This CDR3 is 15 amino acids long. Germline V gives CDR1 SGHRS, CDR2 YFSETQ. Trimming stripped 4 bases from V and 5 bases from J, with 15 bases between. CDR3 residues: CASSQDNISNEKLFF. CDR3 nucleotide sequence: TGCGCCAGCAGCCAGGATAATATATCCAATGAAAAACTGTTTTTT.

The chain joins TRBV7-8 to TRBJ2-3; 9 nucleotides agree with TRBD2. V gave up 3 bases and J gave up 4 bases; unmatched junction bases: 8. CDR1 and CDR2 from the germline V gene are SGHVS and FQNEAQ. The CDR3 has 16 residues. The CDR3, as DNA: TGTGCCAGCAGCTTTAGCGGGGGCAGAGGGGCAGATACGCAGTATTTT. Protein: CASSFSGGRGADTQYF.

The rearrangement uses TRBV5-1 and TRBJ2-5; 7 bases map to TRBD1. CDR3 length equals 14 residues. V dropped 5 bases and J dropped 4; count of bases not matched to a gene: 8. CDR1 is SGHRS, CDR2 YFSETQ, per germline. CDR3 nucleotides: TGCGCCAGCAGAACGACAGGGCCCCCAGAGACCCAGTACTTC. Amino acids: CASRTTGPPETQYF.

The chain joins TRBV28 to TRBJ1-5, with 9 bases identical to TRBD1. V was clipped by 3 bases and J by 7 bases; unmatched bases: 7. CDR3 length: 15 amino acids. Germline CDR1 reads MDHEN; CDR2 reads SYDVKM. CDR3 nucleotides: TGTGCCAGCAGTTTTACAGGGGGCGGAAAGCAGCCCCAGCATTTT. Residues: CASSFTGGGKQPQHF. The full variable domain, its missing parts supplied by reference TRBV28 and TRBJ1-5, is DVKVTQSSRYLVKRTGEKVFLECVQDMDHENMFWYRQDPGLGLRLIYFSYDVKMKEKGDIPEGYSVSREKKERFSLILESASTNQTSMYLCASSFTGGGKQPQHFGDGTRLSIL.

The chain combines TRBV10-3 with TRBJ1-2; 8 nucleotides agree with TRBD1. The CDR3 consists of 16 residues. The J segment lost 4 bases and the V segment lost 0 bases, leaving 7 bases of the junction unmatched. Per germline, CDR1 ENHRY and CDR2 SYGVKD. DNA for the CDR3: TGTGCCATCAGTGAGTCTGTAGGACAGGGAATCTATGGCTACACCTTC. Protein sequence: CAISESVGQGIYGYTF.

V usage is TRBV30 and J usage is TRBJ1-1; perhaps TRBD1 as D (6 bases). Trimming cost V 4 bases and J 0 bases, with 15 bases left between them. The CDR3 runs to 15 residues. Germline CDR1 and CDR2: GTSNPN and SVGIG (reference sequence). As DNA, the CDR3 is TGTGCCTGGACCAGGGGAAATCCCATGAACACTGAAGCTTTCTTT. Its protein product is CAWTRGNPMNTEAFF.

CDR3 sequence (DNA): TGTGCCAGCAGACATAGCCGCCAAGGGGTTGGTGGCTACACCTTC. As protein: CASRHSRQGVGGYTF. The chain employs TRBV7-9 and TRBJ1-2, with a weak D call TRBD1 (5 bases). The CDR3 length is 15 residues. Trimming shortened V by 6 bases and J by 7 bases, and 21 bases separated the two germline ends. Germline values: CDR1 SEHNR, CDR2 FQNEAQ (reference sequence).

This sequence joins TRBV30 and TRBJ1-2; TRBD1 agrees at 9 bases. The V gene's germline CDR1 is GTSNPN and CDR2 SVGIG (reference sequence). The CDR3 is made up of 14 amino acids. The J segment lost 4 bases and the V segment lost 4 bases, leaving 7 bases of the junction unmatched. Here the CDR3 DNA reads TGTGCCTGGACGCCTCCGGGACAGGGCTATGGCTACACCTTC. Translating gives CAWTPPGQGYGYTF.